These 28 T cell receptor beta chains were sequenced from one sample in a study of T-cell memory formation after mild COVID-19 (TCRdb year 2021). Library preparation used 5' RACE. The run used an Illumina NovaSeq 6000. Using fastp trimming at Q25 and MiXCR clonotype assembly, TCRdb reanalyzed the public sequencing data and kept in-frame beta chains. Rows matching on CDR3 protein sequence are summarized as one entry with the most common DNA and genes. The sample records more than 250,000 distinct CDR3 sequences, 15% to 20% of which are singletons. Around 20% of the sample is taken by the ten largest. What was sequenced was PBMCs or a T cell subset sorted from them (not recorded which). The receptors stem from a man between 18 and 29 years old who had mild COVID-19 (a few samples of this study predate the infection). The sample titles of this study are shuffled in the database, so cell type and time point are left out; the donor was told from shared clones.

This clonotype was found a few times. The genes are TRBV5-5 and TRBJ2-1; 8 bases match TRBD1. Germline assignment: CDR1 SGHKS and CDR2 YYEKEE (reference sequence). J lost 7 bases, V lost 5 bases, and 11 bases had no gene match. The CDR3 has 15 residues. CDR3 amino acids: CASSFRDRYLNEQFF. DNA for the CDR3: TGTGCCAGCAGTTTCCGGGACAGGTATTTGAATGAGCAGTTCTTC.

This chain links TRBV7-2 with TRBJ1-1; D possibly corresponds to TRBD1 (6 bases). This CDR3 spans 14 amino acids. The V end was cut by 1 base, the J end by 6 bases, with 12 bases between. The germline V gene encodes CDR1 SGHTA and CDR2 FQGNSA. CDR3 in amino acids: CASSLDWGLAEAFF. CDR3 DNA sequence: TGTGCCAGCAGCTTAGATTGGGGGCTTGCTGAAGCTTTCTTT.

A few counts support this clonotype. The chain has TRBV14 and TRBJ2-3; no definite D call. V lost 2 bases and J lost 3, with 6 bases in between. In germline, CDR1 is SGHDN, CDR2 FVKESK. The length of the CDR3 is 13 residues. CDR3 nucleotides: TGTGCCAGCAGCCAATTCCCGACAGATACGCAGTATTTT. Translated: CASSQFPTDTQYF.

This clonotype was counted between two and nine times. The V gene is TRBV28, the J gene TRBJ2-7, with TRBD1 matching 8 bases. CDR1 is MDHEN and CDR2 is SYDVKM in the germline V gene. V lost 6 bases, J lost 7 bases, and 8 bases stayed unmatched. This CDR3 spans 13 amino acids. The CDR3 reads CASRTGTGREQYV. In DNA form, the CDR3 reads TGTGCCAGCAGAACCGGGACAGGACGTGAGCAGTACGTC.

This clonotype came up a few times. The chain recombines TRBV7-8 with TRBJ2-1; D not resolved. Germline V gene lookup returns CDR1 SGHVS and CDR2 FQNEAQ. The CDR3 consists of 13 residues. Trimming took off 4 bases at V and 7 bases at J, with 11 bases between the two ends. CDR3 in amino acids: CASSSRIRNEQFF. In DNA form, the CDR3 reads TGTGCCAGCAGCTCACGGATCCGAAATGAGCAGTTCTTC.

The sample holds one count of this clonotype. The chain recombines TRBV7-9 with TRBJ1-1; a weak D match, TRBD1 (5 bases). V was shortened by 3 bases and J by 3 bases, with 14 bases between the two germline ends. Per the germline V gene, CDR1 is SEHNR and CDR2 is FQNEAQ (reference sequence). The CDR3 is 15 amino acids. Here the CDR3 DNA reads TGTGCCAGCAGCTTGCAGGGTGGGGGGGACACTGAAGCTTTCTTT. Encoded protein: CASSLQGGGDTEAFF.

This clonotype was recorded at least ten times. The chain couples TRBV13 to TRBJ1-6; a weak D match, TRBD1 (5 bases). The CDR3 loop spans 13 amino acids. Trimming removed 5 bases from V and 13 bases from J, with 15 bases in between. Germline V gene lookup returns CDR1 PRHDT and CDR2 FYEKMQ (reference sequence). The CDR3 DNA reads TGTGCCAGCAGCCAAGCCCGGGGGGGGCCCCTCCACTTT. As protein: CASSQARGGPLHF.

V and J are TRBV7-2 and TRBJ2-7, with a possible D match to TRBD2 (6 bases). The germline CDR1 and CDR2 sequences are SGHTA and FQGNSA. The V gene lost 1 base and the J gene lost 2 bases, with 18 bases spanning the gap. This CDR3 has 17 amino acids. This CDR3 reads CASSLGNGGVVTYEQYF. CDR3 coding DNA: TGTGCCAGCAGCTTAGGAAACGGGGGAGTTGTAACCTACGAGCAGTACTTC. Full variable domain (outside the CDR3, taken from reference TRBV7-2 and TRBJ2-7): GAGVSQSPSNKVTEKGKDVELRCDPISGHTALYWYRQSLGQGLEFLIYFQGNSAPDKSGLPSDRFSAERTGGSVSTLTIQRTQQEDSAVYLCASSLGNGGVVTYEQYFGPGTRLTVT.

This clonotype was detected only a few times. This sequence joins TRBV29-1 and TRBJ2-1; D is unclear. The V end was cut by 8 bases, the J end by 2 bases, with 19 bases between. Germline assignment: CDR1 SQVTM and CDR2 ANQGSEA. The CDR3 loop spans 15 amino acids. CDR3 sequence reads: CSSQDRSLAYNEQFF. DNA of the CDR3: TGCAGCTCTCAAGATCGGAGCTTGGCCTACAATGAGCAGTTCTTC.

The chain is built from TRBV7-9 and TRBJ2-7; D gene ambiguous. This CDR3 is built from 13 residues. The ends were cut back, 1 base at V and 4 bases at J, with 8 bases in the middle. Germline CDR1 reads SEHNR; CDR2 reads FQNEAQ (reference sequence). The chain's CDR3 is CASSLGARYEQYF. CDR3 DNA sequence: TGTGCCAGCAGCTTAGGGGCACGGTACGAGCAGTACTTC.

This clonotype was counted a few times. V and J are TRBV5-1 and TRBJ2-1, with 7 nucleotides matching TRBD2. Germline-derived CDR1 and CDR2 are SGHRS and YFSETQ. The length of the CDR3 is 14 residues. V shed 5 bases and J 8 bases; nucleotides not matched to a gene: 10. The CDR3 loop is CASSFTKLAHEQFF. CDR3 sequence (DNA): TGCGCCAGCAGTTTTACGAAACTAGCGCATGAGCAGTTCTTC.

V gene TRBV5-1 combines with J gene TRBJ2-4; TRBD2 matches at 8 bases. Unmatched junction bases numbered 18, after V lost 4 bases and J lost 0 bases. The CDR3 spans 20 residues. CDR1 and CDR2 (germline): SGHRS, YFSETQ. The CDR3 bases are TGCGCCAGCAGCCTCCTCCCGACTACGGGGGGGCGATCAGCCAAAAACATTCAGTACTTC. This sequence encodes CASSLLPTTGGRSAKNIQYF.

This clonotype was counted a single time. The CDR3 sequence: CASSLRDSPYNEQFF. CDR3 DNA: TGTGCCAGCAGCCTCCGGGACAGTCCCTACAATGAGCAGTTCTTC. The chain combines TRBV7-3 with TRBJ2-1, with TRBD1 matching 7 bases. This CDR3 comprises 15 residues. V lost 5 bases and J lost 2; bases outside the gene matches: 6. Germline assignment: CDR1 SGHTA and CDR2 FQGTGA.

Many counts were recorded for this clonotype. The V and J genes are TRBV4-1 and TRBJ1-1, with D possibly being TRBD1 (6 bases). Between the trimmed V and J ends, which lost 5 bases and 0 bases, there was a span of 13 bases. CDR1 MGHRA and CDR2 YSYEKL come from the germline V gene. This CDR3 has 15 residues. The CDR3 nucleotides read TGCGCCAGCAGCAAACCAGACAGGCTGAACACTGAAGCTTTCTTT. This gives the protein CASSKPDRLNTEAFF.

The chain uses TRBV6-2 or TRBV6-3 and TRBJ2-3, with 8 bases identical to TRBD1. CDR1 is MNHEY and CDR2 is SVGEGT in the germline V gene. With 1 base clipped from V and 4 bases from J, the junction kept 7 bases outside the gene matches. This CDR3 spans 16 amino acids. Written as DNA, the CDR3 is TGTGCCAGCAGTTACTTCCGAGACAGGGGCGCAGATACGCAGTATTTT. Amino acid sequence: CASSYFRDRGADTQYF.

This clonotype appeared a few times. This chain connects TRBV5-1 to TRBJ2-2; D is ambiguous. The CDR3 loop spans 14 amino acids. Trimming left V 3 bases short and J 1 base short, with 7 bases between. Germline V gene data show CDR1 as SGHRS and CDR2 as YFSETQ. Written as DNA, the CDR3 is TGCGCCAGCAGCTCCACAAGGAACACCGGGGAGCTGTTTTTT. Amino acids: CASSSTRNTGELFF.

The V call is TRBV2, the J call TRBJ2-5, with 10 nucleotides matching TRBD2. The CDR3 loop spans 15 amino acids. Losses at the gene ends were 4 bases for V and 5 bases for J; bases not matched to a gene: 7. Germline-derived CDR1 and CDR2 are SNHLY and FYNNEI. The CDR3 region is CASSALLAGEETQYF. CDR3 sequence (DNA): TGTGCCAGCAGTGCCCTGCTAGCGGGGGAGGAGACCCAGTACTTC. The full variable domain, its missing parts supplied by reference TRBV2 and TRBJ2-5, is EPEVTQTPSHQVTQMGQEVILRCVPISNHLYFYWYRQILGQKVEFLVSFYNNEISEKSEIFDDQFSVERPDGSNFTLKIRSTKLEDSAMYFCASSALLAGEETQYFGPGTRLLVL.

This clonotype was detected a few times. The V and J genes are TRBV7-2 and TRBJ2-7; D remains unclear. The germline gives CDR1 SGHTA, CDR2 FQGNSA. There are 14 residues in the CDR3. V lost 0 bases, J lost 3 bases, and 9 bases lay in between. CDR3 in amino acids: CASSLAVGNYEQYV. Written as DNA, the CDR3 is TGTGCCAGCAGCTTAGCCGTGGGCAACTACGAGCAGTACGTC.

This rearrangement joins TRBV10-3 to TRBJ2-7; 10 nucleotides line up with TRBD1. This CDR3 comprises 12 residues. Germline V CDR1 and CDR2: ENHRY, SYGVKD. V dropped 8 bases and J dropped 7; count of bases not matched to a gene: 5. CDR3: CAIGTGDREQYF. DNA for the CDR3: TGTGCCATCGGGACAGGGGATCGGGAGCAGTACTTC.

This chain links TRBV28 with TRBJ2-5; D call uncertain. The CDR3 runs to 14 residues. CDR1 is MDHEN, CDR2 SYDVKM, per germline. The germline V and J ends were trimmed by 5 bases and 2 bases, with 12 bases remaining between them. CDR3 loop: CASSLSGKQETQYF. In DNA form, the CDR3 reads TGTGCCAGCAGTCTTTCAGGCAAGCAAGAGACCCAGTACTTC. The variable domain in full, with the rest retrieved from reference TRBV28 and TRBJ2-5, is DVKVTQSSRYLVKRTGEKVFLECVQDMDHENMFWYRQDPGLGLRLIYFSYDVKMKEKGDIPEGYSVSREKKERFSLILESASTNQTSMYLCASSLSGKQETQYFGPGTRLLVL.

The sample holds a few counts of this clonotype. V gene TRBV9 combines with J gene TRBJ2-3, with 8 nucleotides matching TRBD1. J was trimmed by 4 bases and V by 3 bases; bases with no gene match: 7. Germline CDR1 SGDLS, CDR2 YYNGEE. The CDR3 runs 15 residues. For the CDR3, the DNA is TGTGCCAGCAGCGGCGGTGGACAGGGCCCAGATACGCAGTATTTT. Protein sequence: CASSGGGQGPDTQYF.

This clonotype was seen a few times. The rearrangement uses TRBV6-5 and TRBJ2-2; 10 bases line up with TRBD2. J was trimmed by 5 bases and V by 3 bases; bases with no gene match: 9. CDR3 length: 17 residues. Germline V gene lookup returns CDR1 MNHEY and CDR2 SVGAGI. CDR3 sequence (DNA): TGTGCCAGCAGTTATTGGCTAGCGGGGGCCCGAACCGGGGAGCTGTTTTTT. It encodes CASSYWLAGARTGELFF.

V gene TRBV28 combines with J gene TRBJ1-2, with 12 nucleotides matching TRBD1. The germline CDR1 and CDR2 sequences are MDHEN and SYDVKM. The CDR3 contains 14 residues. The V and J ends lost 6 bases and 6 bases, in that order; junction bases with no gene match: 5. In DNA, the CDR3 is TGTGCCAGCAGGACCGGGACAGGGGGCCATGGCTACACCTTC. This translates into CASRTGTGGHGYTF.

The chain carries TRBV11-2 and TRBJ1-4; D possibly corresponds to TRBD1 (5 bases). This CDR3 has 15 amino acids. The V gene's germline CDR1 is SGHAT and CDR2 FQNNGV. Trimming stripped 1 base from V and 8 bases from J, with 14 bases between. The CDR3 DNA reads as TGTGCCAGCAGCTTAGGCGGGGACCCCAGGGAAAAACTGTTTTTT. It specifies CASSLGGDPREKLFF. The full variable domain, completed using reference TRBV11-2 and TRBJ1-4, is EAGVAQSPRYKIIEKRQSVAFWCNPISGHATLYWYQQILGQGPKLLIQFQNNGVVDDSQLPKDRFSAERLKGVDSTLKIQPAKLEDSAVYLCASSLGGDPREKLFFGSGTQLSVL.

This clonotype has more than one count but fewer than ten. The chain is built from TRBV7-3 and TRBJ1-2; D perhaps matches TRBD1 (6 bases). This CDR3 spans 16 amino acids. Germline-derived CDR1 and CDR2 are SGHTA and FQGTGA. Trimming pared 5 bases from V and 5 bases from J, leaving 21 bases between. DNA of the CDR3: TGTGCCAGCAGCCCCGGTTTAGGGGGGGGTAATTATGGCTACACCTTC. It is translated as CASSPGLGGGNYGYTF.

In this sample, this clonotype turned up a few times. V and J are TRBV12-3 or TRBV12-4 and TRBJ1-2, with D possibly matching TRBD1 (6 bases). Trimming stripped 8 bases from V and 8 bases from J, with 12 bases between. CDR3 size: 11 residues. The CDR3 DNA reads TGTGCCAGCCTCACGACAGGAGGCTACACCTTC. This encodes CASLTTGGYTF.

CDR3 amino acids: CASSLSVQGNTEAFF. For the CDR3, the DNA is TGTGCCAGCAGCCTGAGCGTCCAGGGAAACACTGAAGCTTTCTTT. V and J are TRBV11-3 and TRBJ1-1, with D perhaps TRBD1 (5 bases). The V and J ends lost 5 bases and 2 bases respectively, with 15 bases between them. Germline V lookup: CDR1 SGHNT, CDR2 YENEEA. CDR3 length equals 15 residues.

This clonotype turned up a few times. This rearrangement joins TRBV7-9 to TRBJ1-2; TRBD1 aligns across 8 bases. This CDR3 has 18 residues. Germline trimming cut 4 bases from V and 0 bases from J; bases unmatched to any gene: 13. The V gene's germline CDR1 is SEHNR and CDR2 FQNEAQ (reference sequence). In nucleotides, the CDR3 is TGTGCCAGCAGCTCTCCCGGGACAGGTTCCCGTTCTAACTATGGCTACACCTTC. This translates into CASSSPGTGSRSNYGYTF.